The clone carrying this TCR beta chain was found a few times. Its specificity is unknown. This table comes from immunoSEQ multiplex PCR, and its TCRdb copy is limited to in-frame clones, with some not included. The data show around 40,000 clones, approximately 67% seen once. Germline trimming cut 5 bases from V and 2 bases from J; bases unmatched to any gene: 1. Looked up from germline, CDR1 is WNHNN and CDR2 is SYGVQD (reference sequence). This CDR3 is 13 amino acids long. The data were taken from a study of vaccination effects on CD4 cells after COVID-19. Turning to the study itself: Within the ViraFEST assay, antigen-specific CD4+ T cells underwent expansion with viral peptide pools prior to sequencing. Study-wide results and caveats: Researchers reported few convalescent patients and no early post-infection timepoints in the study. Only 1 of 255 vaccine-induced clones from healthy vaccinees cross-reacted with common cold coronaviruses. Among infection- and vaccine-induced clones, marked clonal contraction occurred late after vaccination.

Culture proceeded for approximately 10 days, and CD4+ T cells were then isolated. The specimen was CD4+ T cells from PBMCs cultured without peptide, collected before COVID-19 vaccination. This receptor was identified in a human donor who received a COVID-19 vaccine. The V call is TRBV10-1, the J call TRBJ1-2; 8 positions match TRBD1. CDR3 residues: CASSRTGNYGYTF. The CDR3 DNA reads TGCGCCAGCAGTAGGACAGGGAACTATGGCTACACCTTC.